The present entry profiles one TCR beta chain with its context. Its antigen is currently unknown. Sequencing of TCR beta was performed on blood CD8+ and CD4+ T cells. Germline CDR1 is MGHRA and CDR2 is YSYEKL. This CDR3 contains 14 residues. V lost 4 bases, J lost 1 base, and 7 bases lay in between. The sample comes from a study of CD8 T cells in Susac syndrome. Study-wide findings and caveats: That the number of individuals in its TCR sequencing and HLA analysis was relatively small was acknowledged by the study.

After extraction with the RNeasy kit, about 0.45 to 1 ug of the RNA was reverse transcribed using random hexamers. Amplification of TCR beta CDR3 was carried out by immunoSEQ multiplex PCR, which covered 54 Vbeta and 13 Jbeta segments. TCRdb reanalysed the immunoSEQ multiplex PCR reads using MiXCR and keeps one entry per CDR3 protein. The sample holds some 300,000 distinct CDR3 sequences, over 75% seen once. The clonotype was recovered from a human donor with multiple sclerosis. This chain connects TRBV4-1 to TRBJ2-2; D is unclear. Material for sequencing was CD8+ T cells from PBMCs. CDR3 DNA sequence: TGCGCCAGCAGCCGACCCGTGAACACCGGGGAGCTGTTTTTT. Its protein product is CASSRPVNTGELFF.